The present entry profiles one T cell receptor beta chain with its context. The sample belongs to a study of OX40 agonist ivuxolimab in advanced cancers. The CDR3 consists of 15 residues. Germline CDR1 and CDR2: MDHEN and SYDVKM. V lost 2 bases, J lost 7 bases, and 15 bases lay in between. Assay: immunoSEQ multiplex PCR; the TCRdb copy retains only in-frame clones and omits some. The table records 85,000 to 90,000 clones, roughly 90% of them present only once. The sample consisted of CD4+ or CD8+ T cells sorted from blood, taken in a trial of the OX40 agonist ivuxolimab. The V gene is TRBV28, the J gene TRBJ1-5, with D unresolved. The TCR comes from an adult with an advanced solid tumor such as melanoma, head and neck, liver or kidney cancer. For the CDR3, the DNA is TGTGCCAGCAGTTTAGATGCAGCTTTATTGCAGCCCCAGCATTTT. It codes for CASSLDAALLQPQHF.